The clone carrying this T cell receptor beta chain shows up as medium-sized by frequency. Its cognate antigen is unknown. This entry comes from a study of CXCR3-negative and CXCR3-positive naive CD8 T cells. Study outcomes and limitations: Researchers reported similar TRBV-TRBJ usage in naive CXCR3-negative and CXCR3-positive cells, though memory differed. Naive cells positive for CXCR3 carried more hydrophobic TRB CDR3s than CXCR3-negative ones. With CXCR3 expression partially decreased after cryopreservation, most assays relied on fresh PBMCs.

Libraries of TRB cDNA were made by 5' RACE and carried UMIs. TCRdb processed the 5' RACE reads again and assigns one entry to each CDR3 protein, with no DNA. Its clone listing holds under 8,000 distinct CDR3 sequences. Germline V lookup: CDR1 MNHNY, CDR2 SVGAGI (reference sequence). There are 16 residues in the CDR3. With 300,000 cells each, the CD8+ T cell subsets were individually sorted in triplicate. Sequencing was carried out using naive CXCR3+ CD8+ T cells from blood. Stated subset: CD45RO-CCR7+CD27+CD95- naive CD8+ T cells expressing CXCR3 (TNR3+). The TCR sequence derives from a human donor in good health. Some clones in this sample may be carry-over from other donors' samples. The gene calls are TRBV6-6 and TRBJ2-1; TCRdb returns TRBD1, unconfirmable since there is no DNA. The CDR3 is CASSLSPGGFYNEQFF.